This T cell receptor (beta chain) was recorded in a study of T cells after yellow fever vaccination. TCRdb itself ran the 5' RACE reads through MiXCR, one entry per CDR3 protein. The sample lists about 300,000 distinct CDR3 sequences; approximately 10% were seen once. Germline V gene sequence: CDR1 LGHDT, CDR2 YNNKEL (reference sequence). There are 16 residues in the CDR3. The V end was cut by 6 bases, the J end by 1 base, with 15 bases between. General study points: FACS-sorted repertoires could contain abundant clonotypes contaminating from the bulk population.

This clonotype has only a few counts. The antigen is not known. The V gene is TRBV3-1, the J gene TRBJ2-2; TRBD2 might be the D (6 bases). The receptor was derived from a man aged 18-30 years who received the YFV17D yellow fever vaccine. This material consisted of CD4+ T cells sorted from PBMCs, taken 5 days after the yellow fever booster vaccination. The CDR3 DNA sequence: TGTGCCAGCAGTCCCGGCGTGGGGGGGAACACCGGGGAGCTGTTTTTT. Translating gives CASSPGVGGNTGELFF.